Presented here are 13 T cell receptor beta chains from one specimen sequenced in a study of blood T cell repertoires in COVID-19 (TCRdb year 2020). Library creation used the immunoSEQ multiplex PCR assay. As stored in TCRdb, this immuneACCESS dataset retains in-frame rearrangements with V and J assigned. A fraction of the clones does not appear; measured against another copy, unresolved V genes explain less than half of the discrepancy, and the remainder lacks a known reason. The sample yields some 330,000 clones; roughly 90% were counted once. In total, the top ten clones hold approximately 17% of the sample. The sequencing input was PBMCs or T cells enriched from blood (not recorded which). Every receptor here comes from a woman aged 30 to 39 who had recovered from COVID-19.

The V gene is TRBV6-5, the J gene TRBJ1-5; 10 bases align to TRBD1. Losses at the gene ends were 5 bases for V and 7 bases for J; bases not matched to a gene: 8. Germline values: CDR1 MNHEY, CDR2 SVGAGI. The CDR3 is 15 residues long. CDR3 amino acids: CASSPPGQGSQPQHF. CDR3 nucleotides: TGTGCCAGCAGTCCCCCGGGACAGGGGTCCCAGCCCCAGCATTTT.

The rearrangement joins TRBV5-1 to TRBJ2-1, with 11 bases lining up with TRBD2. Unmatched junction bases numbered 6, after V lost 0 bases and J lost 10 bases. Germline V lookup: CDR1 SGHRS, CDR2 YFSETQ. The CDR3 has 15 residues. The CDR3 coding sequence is TGCGCCAGCAGCTTGGGTACTAGCGGGAGTAACGAGCAGTTCTTC. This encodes CASSLGTSGSNEQFF.

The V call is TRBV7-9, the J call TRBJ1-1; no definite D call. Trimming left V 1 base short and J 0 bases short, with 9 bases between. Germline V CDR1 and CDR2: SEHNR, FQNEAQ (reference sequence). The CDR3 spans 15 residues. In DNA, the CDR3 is TGTGCCAGCAGCTTAGAGGCAGGTCTGAACACTGAAGCTTTCTTT. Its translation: CASSLEAGLNTEAFF.

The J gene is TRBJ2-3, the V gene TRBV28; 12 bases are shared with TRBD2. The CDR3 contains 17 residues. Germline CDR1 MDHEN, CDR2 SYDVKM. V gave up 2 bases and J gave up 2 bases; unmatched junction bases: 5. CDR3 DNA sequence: TGTGCCAGCAGTTTAAGGAGACTAGCGGGAGACACAGATACGCAGTATTTT. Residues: CASSLRRLAGDTDTQYF.

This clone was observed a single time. For the CDR3, the DNA is TGTGCCAGCAGCTTACCACAGGCTTCCACTGAAGCTTTCTTT. It specifies CASSLPQASTEAFF. The chain links TRBV7-2 to TRBJ1-1, with a tentative D call TRBD1 (5 bases). This CDR3 has 14 residues. The V and J ends lost 2 bases and 4 bases respectively, with 11 bases between them. Per the germline V gene, CDR1 is SGHTA and CDR2 is FQGNSA.

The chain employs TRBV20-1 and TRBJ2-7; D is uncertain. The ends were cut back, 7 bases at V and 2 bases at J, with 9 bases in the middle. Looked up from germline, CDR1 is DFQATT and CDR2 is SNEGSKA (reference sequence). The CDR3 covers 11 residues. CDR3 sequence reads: CSGLKAYEQYF. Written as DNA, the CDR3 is TGCAGTGGACTCAAAGCCTACGAGCAGTACTTC.

CDR3 region: CASSYSEGGEQYF. The CDR3, as DNA: TGTGCCAGCAGTTACTCAGAAGGGGGCGAGCAGTACTTC. The gene calls are TRBV6-5 and TRBJ2-7, with D tentatively TRBD1 (6 bases). CDR1 and CDR2 from the germline V gene are MNHEY and SVGAGI. The length of the CDR3 is 13 residues. Deletions cut 0 bases from V and 6 bases from J, with 9 bases between.

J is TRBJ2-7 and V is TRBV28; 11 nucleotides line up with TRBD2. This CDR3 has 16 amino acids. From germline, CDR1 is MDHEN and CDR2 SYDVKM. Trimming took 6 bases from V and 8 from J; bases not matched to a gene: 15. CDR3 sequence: CASRQKTGTSGSQQYF. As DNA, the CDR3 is TGTGCCAGCAGACAGAAAACCGGGACTAGCGGTTCGCAGCAGTACTTC. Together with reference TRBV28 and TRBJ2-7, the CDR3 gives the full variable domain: DVKVTQSSRYLVKRTGEKVFLECVQDMDHENMFWYRQDPGLGLRLIYFSYDVKMKEKGDIPEGYSVSREKKERFSLILESASTNQTSMYLCASRQKTGTSGSQQYFGPGTRLTVT.

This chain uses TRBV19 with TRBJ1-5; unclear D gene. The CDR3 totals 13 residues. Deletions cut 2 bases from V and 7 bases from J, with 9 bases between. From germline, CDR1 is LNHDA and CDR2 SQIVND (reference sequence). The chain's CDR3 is CASSIQAGQPQHF. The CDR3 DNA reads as TGTGCCAGTAGTATACAGGCAGGCCAGCCCCAGCATTTT.

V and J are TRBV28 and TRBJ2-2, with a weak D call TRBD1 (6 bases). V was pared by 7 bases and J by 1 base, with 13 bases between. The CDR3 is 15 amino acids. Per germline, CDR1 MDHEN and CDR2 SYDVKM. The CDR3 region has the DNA TGTGCCAGCAAACCGGACAGCCGGAACACCGGGGAGCTGTTTTTT. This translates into CASKPDSRNTGELFF. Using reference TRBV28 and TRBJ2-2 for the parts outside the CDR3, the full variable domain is DVKVTQSSRYLVKRTGEKVFLECVQDMDHENMFWYRQDPGLGLRLIYFSYDVKMKEKGDIPEGYSVSREKKERFSLILESASTNQTSMYLCASKPDSRNTGELFFGEGSRLTVL.

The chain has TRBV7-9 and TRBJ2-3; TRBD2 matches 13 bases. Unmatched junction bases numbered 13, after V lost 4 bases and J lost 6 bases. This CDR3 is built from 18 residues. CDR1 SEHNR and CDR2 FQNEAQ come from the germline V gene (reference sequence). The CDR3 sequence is CASSYPYLLAGGPDTQYF. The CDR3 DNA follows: TGTGCCAGCAGCTACCCATACCTACTAGCGGGAGGGCCGGATACGCAGTATTTT.

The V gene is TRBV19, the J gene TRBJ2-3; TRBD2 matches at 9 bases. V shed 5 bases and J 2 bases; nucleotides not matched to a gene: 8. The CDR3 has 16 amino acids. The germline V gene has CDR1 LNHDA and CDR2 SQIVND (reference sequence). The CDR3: CASSGGLAGLTDTQYF. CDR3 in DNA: TGTGCCAGTAGTGGGGGGCTAGCGGGACTCACAGATACGCAGTATTTT. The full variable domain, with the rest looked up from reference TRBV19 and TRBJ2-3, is DGGITQSPKYLFRKEGQNVTLSCEQNLNHDAMYWYRQDPGQGLRLIYYSQIVNDFQKGDIAEGYSVSREKKESFPLTVTSAQKNPTAFYLCASSGGLAGLTDTQYFGPGTRLTVL.

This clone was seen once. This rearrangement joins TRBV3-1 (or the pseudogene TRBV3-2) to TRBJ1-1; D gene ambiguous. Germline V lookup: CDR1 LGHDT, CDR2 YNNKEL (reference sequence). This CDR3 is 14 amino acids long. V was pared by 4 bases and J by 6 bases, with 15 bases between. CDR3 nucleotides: TGTGCCAGCAGCCTACTATCTTCGTCCGCTGAAGCTTTCTTT. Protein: CASSLLSSSAEAFF.